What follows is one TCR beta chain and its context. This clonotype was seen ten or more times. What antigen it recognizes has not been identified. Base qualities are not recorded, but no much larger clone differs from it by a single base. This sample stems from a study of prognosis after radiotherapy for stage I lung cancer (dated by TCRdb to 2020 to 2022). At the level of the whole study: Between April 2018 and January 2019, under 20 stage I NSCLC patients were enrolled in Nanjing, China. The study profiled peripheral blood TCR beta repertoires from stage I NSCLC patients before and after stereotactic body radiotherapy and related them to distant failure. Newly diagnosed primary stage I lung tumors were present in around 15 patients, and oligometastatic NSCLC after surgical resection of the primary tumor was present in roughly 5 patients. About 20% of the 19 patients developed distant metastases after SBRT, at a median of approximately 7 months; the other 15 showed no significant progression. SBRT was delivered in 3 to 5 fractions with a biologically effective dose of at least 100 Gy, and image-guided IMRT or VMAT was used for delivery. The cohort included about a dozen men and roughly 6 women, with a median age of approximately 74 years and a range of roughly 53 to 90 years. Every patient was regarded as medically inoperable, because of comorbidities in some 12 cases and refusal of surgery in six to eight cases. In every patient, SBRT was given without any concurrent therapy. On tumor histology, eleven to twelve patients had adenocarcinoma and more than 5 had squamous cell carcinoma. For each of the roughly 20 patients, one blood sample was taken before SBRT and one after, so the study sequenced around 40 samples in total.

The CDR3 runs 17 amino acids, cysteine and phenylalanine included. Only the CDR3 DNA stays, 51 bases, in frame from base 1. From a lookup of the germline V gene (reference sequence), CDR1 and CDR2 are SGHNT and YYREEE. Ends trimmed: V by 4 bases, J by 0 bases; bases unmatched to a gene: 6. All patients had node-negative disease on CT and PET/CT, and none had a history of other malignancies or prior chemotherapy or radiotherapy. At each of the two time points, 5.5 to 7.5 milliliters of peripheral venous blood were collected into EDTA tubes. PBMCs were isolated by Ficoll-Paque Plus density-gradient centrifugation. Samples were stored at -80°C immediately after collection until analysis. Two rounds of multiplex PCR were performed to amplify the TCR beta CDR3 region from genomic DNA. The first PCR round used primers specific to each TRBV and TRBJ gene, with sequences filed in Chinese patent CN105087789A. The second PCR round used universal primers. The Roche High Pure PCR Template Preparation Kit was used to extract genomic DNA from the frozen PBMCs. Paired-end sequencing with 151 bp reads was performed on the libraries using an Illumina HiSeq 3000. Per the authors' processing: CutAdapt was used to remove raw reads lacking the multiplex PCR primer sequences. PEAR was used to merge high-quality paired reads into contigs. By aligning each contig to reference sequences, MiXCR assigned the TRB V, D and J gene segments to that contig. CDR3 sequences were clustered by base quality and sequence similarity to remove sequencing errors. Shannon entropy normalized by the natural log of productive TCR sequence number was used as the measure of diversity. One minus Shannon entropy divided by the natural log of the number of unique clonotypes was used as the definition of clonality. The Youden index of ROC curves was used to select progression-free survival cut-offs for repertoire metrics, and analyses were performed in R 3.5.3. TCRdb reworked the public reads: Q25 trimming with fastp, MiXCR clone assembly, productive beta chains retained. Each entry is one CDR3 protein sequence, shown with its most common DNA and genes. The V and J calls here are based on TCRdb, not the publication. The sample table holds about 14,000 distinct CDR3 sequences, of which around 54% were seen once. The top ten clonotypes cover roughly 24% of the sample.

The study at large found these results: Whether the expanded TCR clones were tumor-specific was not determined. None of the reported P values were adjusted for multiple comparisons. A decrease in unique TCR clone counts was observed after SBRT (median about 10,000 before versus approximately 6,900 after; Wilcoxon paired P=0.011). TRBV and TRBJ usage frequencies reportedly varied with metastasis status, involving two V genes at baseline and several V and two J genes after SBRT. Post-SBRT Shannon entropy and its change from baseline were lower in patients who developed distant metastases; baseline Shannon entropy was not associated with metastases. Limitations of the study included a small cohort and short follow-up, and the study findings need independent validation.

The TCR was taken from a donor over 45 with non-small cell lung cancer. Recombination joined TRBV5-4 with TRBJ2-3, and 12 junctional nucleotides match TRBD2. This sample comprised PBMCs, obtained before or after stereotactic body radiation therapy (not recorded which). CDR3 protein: CASSRLGTSGSTDTQYF. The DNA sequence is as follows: TGTGCCAGCAGCAGATTAGGGACTAGCGGGAGCACAGATACGCAGTATTTT.